This T cell receptor beta chain appears in the sequencing data of a study of blood T cell repertoires in COVID-19. Across the whole study: The analysed material was cDNA or gDNA that came from T cells, B-cell-depleted T cells, or PBMCs.

Assay used: immunoSEQ multiplex PCR; TCRdb lists only in-frame clones, some missing. Of a few hundred thousand clones listed, around nine tenths are singletons. V was pared by 2 bases and J by 4 bases, with 24 bases between. In germline, CDR1 is MNHEY, CDR2 SVGEGT. CDR3 size: 20 residues. The chain joins TRBV6-2 or TRBV6-3 to TRBJ2-6; D is perhaps TRBD2 (5 bases). The sequence was obtained from a man aged 55 to 70 with acute or convalescent COVID-19. Sequenced sample: peripheral blood. CDR3 DNA sequence: TGTGCCAGCAGTTACCTCCCTGGGGAGACCCTTAGTTTCGGGGCCAACGTCCTGACTTTC. Amino acids: CASSYLPGETLSFGANVLTF.